These T cell receptor beta chains were read from a single sample in a study of blood T cell repertoires in COVID-19. TCRdb's table, derived via immunoSEQ multiplex PCR, lists solely in-frame clones and lacks some. The sample contains about 71,000 clones, approximately 92% of which appear only once. The sequencing input was peripheral blood. These receptors came from an elderly woman with acute or convalescent COVID-19. Both conserved end residues are part of each CDR3. The D gene is left open where the match is weak. Size is omitted from some rows. Given values are once, few, many or a class for expanded clones.

16 TRBD2 TRBJ2-3 NA TRBV9 CASSPEGLAGGFTQYF TGTGCCAGCAGCCCGGAGGGACTAGCGGGAGGTTTTACGCAGTATTTT
16 NA TRBJ2-1 once TRBV5-5 CASSLATETSYNEQFF TGTGCCAGCAGCTTGGCCACAGAAACCTCCTACAATGAGCAGTTCTTC
14 NA TRBJ1-6 NA TRBV18 CASSPAASNSPLHF TGTGCCAGCTCACCCGCGGCAAGCAATTCACCCCTCCACTTT
16 NA TRBJ2-7 NA TRBV7-2 CASSLVGEPRSYEQYF TGTGCCAGCAGCTTAGTAGGCGAGCCTAGGAGCTACGAGCAGTACTTC
14 NA TRBJ2-7 NA TRBV19 CASSSQQGSYEQYF TGTGCCAGTAGTAGTCAACAGGGTTCCTACGAGCAGTACTTC
15 NA TRBJ2-3 NA TRBV18 CASSPMGTTTDTQYF TGTGCCAGCTCACCAATGGGGACAACCACAGATACGCAGTATTTT
15 NA TRBJ1-6 NA TRBV5-4 CASSFSGRQNSPLHF TGTGCCAGCAGCTTCTCAGGCCGACAGAATTCACCCCTCCACTTT
15 TRBD1 TRBJ2-7 NA TRBV5-4 CASSLAGTGSLEQYF TGTGCCAGCAGCTTGGCCGGGACAGGGTCTCTCGAGCAGTACTTC
15 TRBD1 TRBJ1-1 NA TRBV5-6 CASSWGTGVNTEAFF TGTGCCAGCAGCTGGGGGACAGGGGTGAACACTGAAGCTTTCTTT
15 TRBD2 TRBJ2-3 NA TRBV18 CASSPPSTSRDTQYF TGTGCCAGCTCACCACCCTCGACTAGCCGAGATACGCAGTATTTT
14 TRBD1 TRBJ1-5 NA TRBV27 CASSPGTGSSPQHF TGTGCCAGCAGTCCCGGGACAGGATCTTCTCCCCAGCATTTT
15 TRBD1 TRBJ1-1 NA TRBV27 CASSWGQSGNTEAFF TGTGCCAGCAGCTGGGGACAGTCGGGGAACACTGAAGCTTTCTTT
14 NA TRBJ1-1 NA TRBV10-3 CAISGPTVNTEAFF TGTGCCATCAGTGGCCCGACTGTGAACACTGAAGCTTTCTTT
15 NA TRBJ1-4 NA TRBV2 CASSGGQTTNEKLFF TGTGCCAGCAGTGGCGGACAGACAACTAATGAAAAACTGTTTTTT
17 NA TRBJ1-2 NA TRBV15 CATSRDRGFGNLGGYTF TGTGCCACCAGCAGAGATCGGGGGTTTGGAAATTTGGGCGGCTACACCTTC
15 NA TRBJ2-1 NA TRBV28 CASRLEGGSYNEQFF TGTGCCAGCAGGTTGGAGGGCGGGTCCTACAATGAGCAGTTCTTC
12 TRBD1 TRBJ2-7 NA TRBV28 CASRQGAYEQYF TGTGCCAGTCGACAGGGAGCCTACGAGCAGTACTTC
15 NA TRBJ2-5 NA TRBV4-1 CASSPRLVLQETQYF TGCGCCAGCAGTCCACGACTAGTCTTACAAGAGACCCAGTACTTC
17 TRBD2 TRBJ2-2 NA TRBV11-2 CASSLVSGGAFTGELFF TGTGCCAGCAGCTTAGTTAGCGGGGGGGCCTTCACCGGGGAGCTGTTTTTT
16 TRBD1 TRBJ2-5 NA TRBV7-8 CASTLTRTGGRETQYF TGTGCCAGCACCCTAACCCGGACAGGGGGGAGAGAGACCCAGTACTTC
16 TRBD2 TRBJ2-1 NA TRBV19 CASSIFGTSGNNEQFF TGTGCCAGTAGTATATTTGGGACTAGCGGGAACAATGAGCAGTTCTTC
13 NA TRBJ1-1 NA TRBV27 CASRGSLNTEAFF TGTGCCAGCAGGGGCAGTCTGAACACTGAAGCTTTCTTT
16 NA TRBJ2-1 NA TRBV7-2 CASSRSSTNLYNEQFF TGTGCCAGCAGCCGTTCCTCGACTAACCTTTACAATGAGCAGTTCTTC
15 TRBD1 TRBJ2-3 NA TRBV5-1 CASSAGQGRTDTQYF TGCGCCAGCAGCGCGGGACAGGGTCGCACAGATACGCAGTATTTT
17 TRBD1 TRBJ1-6 NA TRBV18 CASSPPATGSLGSPLHF TGTGCCAGCTCACCACCGGCGACAGGGTCCCTGGGATCACCCCTCCACTTT
13 NA TRBJ1-2 NA TRBV4-2 CASSQDEQDGYTF TGTGCCAGCAGCCAAGATGAGCAGGATGGCTACACCTTC
12 NA TRBJ2-5 NA TRBV28 CASMETKETQYF TGTGCCAGCATGGAGACGAAAGAGACCCAGTACTTC
12 NA TRBJ2-1 NA TRBV29-1 CSVLGTYNEQFF TGCAGCGTCCTAGGGACATACAATGAGCAGTTCTTC
12 TRBD2 TRBJ2-3 NA TRBV27 CASSVSGGRVYF TGTGCCAGCAGTGTTAGCGGGGGCCGGGTGTATTTT
16 TRBD1 TRBJ2-7 NA TRBV5-5 CASSVSTGGFSYEQYF TGTGCCAGCAGCGTGAGTACAGGGGGATTCTCCTACGAGCAGTACTTC
16 TRBD1 TRBJ1-4 NA TRBV9 CASSARQGAGNEKLFF TGTGCCAGCAGCGCTCGACAGGGGGCGGGTAATGAAAAACTGTTTTTT
13 NA TRBJ1-2 NA TRBV28 CASTTRGYYGYTF TGTGCCAGCACCACCAGGGGATACTATGGCTACACCTTC
11 NA TRBJ1-5 NA TRBV12-3/TRBV12-4 CASSLSQPQHF TGTGCCAGCAGTTTAAGCCAGCCCCAGCATTTT
11 NA TRBJ2-1 NA TRBV5-1 CASRERNEQFF TGCGCCAGCAGGGAGAGGAATGAGCAGTTCTTC
12 NA TRBJ1-1 NA TRBV19 CASSIAGTEAFF TGTGCCAGTAGTATTGCGGGCACTGAAGCTTTCTTT
16 TRBD1 TRBJ2-6 NA TRBV11-1 CAGSPGQRSGANVLTF TGTGCCGGATCCCCGGGACAGCGCTCTGGGGCCAACGTCCTGACTTTC
15 NA TRBJ1-6 NA TRBV5-6 CASSLAGSGYSPLHF TGTGCCAGCAGCTTGGCCGGGTCCGGTTATTCACCCCTCCACTTT